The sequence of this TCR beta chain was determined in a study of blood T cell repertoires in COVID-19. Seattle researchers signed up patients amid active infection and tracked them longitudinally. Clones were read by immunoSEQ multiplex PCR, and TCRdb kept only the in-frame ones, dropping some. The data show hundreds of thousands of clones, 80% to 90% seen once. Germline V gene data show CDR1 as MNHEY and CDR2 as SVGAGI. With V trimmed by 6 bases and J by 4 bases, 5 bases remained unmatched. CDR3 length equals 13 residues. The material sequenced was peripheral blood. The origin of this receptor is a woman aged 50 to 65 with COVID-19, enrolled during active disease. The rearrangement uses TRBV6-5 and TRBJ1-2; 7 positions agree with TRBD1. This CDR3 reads CASRRQGPYGYTF. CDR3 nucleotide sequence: TGTGCCAGCAGACGACAGGGTCCCTATGGCTACACCTTC.